This T cell receptor beta chain originates from a study of blood T cells in healthy people across ages. Study-wide results and limits: Relative to aged donors, long-lived donors carried more naive CD4+ cells and displayed higher diversity.

This clonotype was observed a handful of times. Its antigen is currently unknown. Every sample had a minimum of 6 million PBMCs isolated. A second PCR of roughly 7 to 11 cycles used a sample-barcoded 5' primer and a J-beta primer mix. Each cDNA was tagged by a template-switch adaptor containing 12 random nucleotides. Every sample gave at least 2.5 million paired-end reads containing CDR3. TCRdb reanalysed the 5' RACE reads using MiXCR and keeps one entry per CDR3 protein. The sample carries fewer than 900,000 distinct CDR3 sequences, 49% recorded once. Source material: blood. This TCR came from a woman between 55 and 75 years old in good health.

CDR3 bases: TGTGCCACCAGCATGCGGGGTGACACCGGGGAGCTGTTTTTT. It specifies CATSMRGDTGELFF. V is TRBV15 and J is TRBJ2-2, with D possibly being TRBD2 (6 bases). The V gene lost 4 bases and the J gene lost 3 bases, with 9 bases spanning the gap. CDR3 length: 14 residues. The V gene's germline CDR1 is LNHNV and CDR2 YYDKDF (reference sequence).